Here is one TCR beta chain with its context. The antigen is unknown. These data belong to a study of graft-versus-host responses after intestinal transplantation. The V gene's germline CDR1 is SGHAT and CDR2 FQNNGV. This CDR3 is 12 amino acids long. Trimming pared 7 bases from V and 4 bases from J, leaving 10 bases between. Produced via immunoSEQ multiplex PCR; TCRdb's table is partial and in-frame only. The sample contains about 130,000 clones, more than 90% of which appear only once. This clonotype originated in a human donor who received an intestinal transplant. Sequenced here: unstimulated CD4+ T cells sorted from spleen or lymph node cells, sampled before intestinal transplant. The chain joins TRBV11-2 to TRBJ1-2; no clear D gene. CDR3 sequence reads: CASTQDSYGYTF. For the CDR3, the DNA is TGTGCCAGCACCCAAGATAGCTATGGCTACACCTTC.